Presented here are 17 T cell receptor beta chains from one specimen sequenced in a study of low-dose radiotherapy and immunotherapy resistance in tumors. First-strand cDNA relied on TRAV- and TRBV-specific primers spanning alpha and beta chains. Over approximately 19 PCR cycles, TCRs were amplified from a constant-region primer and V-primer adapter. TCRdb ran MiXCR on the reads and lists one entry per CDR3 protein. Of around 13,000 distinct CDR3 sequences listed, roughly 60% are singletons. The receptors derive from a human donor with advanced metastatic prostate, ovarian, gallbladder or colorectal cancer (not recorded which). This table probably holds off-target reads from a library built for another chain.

CDR3 amino acids: CASSLGTSGPYEQYF. The CDR3 DNA is TGTGCCAGCAGCCTCGGGACTAGCGGTCCCTACGAGCAGTACTTC. The chain couples TRBV9 to TRBJ2-7; 11 bases agree with TRBD2. Trimming at V came to 4 bases and at J to 2 bases, leaving 5 bases not matched to a gene. This CDR3 has 15 residues. Germline-derived CDR1 and CDR2 are SGDLS and YYNGEE.

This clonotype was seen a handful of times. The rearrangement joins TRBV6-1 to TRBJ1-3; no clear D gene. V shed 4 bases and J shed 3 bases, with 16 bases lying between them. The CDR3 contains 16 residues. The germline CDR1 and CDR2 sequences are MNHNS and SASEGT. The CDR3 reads CASSARTVANGNTIYF. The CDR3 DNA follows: TGTGCCAGCAGTGCCAGGACGGTTGCAAATGGAAACACCATATATTTT.

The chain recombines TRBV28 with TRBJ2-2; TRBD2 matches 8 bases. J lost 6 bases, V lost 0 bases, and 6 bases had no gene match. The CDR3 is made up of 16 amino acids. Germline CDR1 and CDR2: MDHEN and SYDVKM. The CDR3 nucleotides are TGTGCCAGCAGTTTATGGGTAGCGGGGAGTGCCGGGGAGCTGTTTTTT. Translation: CASSLWVAGSAGELFF.

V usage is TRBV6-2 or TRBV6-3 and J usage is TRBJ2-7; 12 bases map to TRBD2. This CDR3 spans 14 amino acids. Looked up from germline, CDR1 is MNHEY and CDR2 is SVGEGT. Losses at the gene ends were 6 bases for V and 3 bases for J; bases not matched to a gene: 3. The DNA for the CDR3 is TGTGCCAGCAGCCGACTAGCGGGAGTCTACGAGCAGTACTTC. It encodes CASSRLAGVYEQYF.

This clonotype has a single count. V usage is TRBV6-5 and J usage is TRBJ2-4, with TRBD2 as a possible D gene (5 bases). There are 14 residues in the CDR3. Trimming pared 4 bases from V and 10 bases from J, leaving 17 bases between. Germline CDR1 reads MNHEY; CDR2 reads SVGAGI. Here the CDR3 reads CASSFRTVRDIQYF. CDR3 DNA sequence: TGTGCCAGCAGTTTCCGAACCGTTCGGGATATTCAGTACTTC.

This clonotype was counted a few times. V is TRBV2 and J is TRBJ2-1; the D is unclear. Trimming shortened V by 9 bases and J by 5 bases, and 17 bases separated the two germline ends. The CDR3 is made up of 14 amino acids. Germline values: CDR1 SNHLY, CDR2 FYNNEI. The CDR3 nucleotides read TGTGCCAGTACGCAGCAATTGCTAAACAATGAGCAGTTCTTC. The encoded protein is CASTQQLLNNEQFF.

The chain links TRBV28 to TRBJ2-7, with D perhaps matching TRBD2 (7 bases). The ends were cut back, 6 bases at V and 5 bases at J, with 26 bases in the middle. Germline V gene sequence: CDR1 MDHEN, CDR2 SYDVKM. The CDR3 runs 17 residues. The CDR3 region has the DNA TGTGCCAGCAGCCCTCGGCGGGGGCAGGCTGGGGCCCACGAGCAGTACTTC. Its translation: CASSPRRGQAGAHEQYF. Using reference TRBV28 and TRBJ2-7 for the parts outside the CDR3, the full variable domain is DVKVTQSSRYLVKRTGEKVFLECVQDMDHENMFWYRQDPGLGLRLIYFSYDVKMKEKGDIPEGYSVSREKKERFSLILESASTNQTSMYLCASSPRRGQAGAHEQYFGPGTRLTVT.

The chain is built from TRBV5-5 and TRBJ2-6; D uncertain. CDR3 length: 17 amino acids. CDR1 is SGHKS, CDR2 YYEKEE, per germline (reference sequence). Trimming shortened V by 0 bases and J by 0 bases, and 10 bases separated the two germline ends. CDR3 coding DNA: TGTGCCAGCAGCTTGGCTTCTCAGGTCTCTGGGGCCAACGTCCTGACTTTC. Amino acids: CASSLASQVSGANVLTF.

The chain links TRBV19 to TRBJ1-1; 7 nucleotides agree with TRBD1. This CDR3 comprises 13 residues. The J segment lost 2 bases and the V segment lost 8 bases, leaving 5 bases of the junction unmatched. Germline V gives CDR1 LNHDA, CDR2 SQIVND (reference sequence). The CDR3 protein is CASDRAPNTEAFF. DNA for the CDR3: TGTGCCAGTGACAGGGCCCCCAACACTGAAGCTTTCTTT.

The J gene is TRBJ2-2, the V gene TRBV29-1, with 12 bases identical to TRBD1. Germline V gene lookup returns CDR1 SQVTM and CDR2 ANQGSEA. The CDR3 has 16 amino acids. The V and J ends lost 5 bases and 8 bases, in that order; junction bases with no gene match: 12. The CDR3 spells CSVRDRGRGGAGELFF. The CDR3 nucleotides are TGCAGCGTTAGGGACAGGGGGCGCGGGGGCGCGGGGGAGCTGTTTTTT.

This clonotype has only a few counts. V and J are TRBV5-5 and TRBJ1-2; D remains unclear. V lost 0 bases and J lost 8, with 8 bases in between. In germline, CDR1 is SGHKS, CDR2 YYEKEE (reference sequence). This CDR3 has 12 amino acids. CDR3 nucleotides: TGTGCCAGCAGCTTGGCCCACGGAGGCTACACCTTC. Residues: CASSLAHGGYTF.

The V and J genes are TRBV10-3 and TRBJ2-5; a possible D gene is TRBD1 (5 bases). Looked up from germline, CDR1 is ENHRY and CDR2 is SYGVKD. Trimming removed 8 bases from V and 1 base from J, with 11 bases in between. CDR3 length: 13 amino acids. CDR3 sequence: CAIGDSLQETQYF. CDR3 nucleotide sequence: TGTGCCATCGGAGACAGTCTCCAAGAGACCCAGTACTTC.

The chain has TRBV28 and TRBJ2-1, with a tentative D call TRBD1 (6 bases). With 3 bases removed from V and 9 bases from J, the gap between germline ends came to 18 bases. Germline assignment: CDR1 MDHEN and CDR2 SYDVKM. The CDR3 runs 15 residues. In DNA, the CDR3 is TGTGCCAGCAGTTTGAGGTGGGGGCCGTTCGGTGAGCAGTTCTTC. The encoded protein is CASSLRWGPFGEQFF.

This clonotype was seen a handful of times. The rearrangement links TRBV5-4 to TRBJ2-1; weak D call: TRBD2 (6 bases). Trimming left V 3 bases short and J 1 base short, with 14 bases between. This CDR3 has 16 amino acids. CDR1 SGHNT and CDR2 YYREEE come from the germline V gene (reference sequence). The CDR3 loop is CASSSGTQRSYNEQFF. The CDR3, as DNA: TGTGCCAGCAGCTCCGGGACTCAGAGATCCTACAATGAGCAGTTCTTC. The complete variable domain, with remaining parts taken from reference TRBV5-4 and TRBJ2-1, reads ETGVTQSPTHLIKTRGQQVTLRCSSQSGHNTVSWYQQALGQGPQFIFQYYREEENGRGNFPPRFSGLQFPNYSSELNVNALELDDSALYLCASSSGTQRSYNEQFFGPGTRLTVL.

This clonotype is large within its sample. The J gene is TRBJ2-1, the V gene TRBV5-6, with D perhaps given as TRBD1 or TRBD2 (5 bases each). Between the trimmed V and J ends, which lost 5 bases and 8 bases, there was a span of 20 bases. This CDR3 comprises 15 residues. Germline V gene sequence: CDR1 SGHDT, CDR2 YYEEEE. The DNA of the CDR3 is TGTGCCAGCAGACTTGCGGCAGGGACCTTGGATGAGCAGTTCTTC. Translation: CASRLAAGTLDEQFF.

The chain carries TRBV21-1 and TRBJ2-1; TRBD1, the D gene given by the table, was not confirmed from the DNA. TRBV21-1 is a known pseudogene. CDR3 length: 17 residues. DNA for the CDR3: TGTGCCAGCAGCAAAAGCTGGCAGGGTAACATCTACAATGAGCAGTTCTTC. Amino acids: CASSKSWQGNIYNEQFF.

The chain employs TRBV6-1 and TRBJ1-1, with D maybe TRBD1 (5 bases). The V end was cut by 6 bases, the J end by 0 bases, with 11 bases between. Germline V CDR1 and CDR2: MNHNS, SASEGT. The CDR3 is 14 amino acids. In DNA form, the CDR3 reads TGTGCCAGCAGCCGACAGTATATGAACACTGAAGCTTTCTTT. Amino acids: CASSRQYMNTEAFF.